This T cell receptor (beta chain) was captured in a study of blood T cell repertoires in COVID-19. Study details: PBMCs, B-cell-depleted T cells, or T cells provided the cDNA or gDNA that made up the material.

Trimming stripped 3 bases from V and 5 bases from J, with 13 bases between. Germline V gene sequence: CDR1 LNHDA, CDR2 SQIVND (reference sequence). There are 14 residues in the CDR3. Original processing notes: Scientists estimated how many nucleated cells there were by amplifying reference gene primers. TCRdb's copy holds only in-frame clones and misses some; the assay was immunoSEQ multiplex PCR. Clone size and the V and J calls come from that table; the DNA yielded D and trimming. The repertoire holds around 350,000 clones, with roughly 86% as singletons. The sequenced material came from peripheral blood. The gene calls are TRBV19 and TRBJ1-2; no clear D gene. This receptor was taken from a human donor in a cohort sampled during active COVID-19. The CDR3 spells CASSMDRERYGYTF. The CDR3 DNA reads TGTGCCAGTAGTATGGATCGGGAGAGATATGGCTACACCTTC.